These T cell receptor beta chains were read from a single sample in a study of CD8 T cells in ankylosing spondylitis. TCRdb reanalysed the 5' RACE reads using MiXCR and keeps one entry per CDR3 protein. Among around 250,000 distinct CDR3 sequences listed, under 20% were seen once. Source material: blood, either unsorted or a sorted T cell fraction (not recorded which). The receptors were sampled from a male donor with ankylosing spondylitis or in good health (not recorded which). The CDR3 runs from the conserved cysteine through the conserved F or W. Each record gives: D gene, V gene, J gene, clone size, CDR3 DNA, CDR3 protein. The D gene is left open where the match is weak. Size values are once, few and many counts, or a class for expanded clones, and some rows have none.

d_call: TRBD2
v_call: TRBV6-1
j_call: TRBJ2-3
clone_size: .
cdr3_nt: TGTGCCAGCCAGGACGGACTAGAGAGTGGCACAGATACGCAGTATTTT
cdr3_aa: CASQDGLESGTDTQYF

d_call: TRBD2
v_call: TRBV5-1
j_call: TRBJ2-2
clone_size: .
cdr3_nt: TGCGCCAGCAGCCTGGGACTCCCAAGGGCTAGCGGGATTTTGTCCGGGGAGCTGTTTTTT
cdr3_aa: CASSLGLPRASGILSGELFF

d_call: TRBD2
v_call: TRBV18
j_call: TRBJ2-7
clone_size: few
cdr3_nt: TGTGCCAGCTCACCGGCGGGAGCTGCGTACGAGCAGTACTTC
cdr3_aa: CASSPAGAAYEQYF

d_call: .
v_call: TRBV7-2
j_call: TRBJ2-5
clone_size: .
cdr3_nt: TGTGCCAGCAGCTCACCTGAGGAATTCCAAGAGACCCAGTACTTC
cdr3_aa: CASSSPEEFQETQYF

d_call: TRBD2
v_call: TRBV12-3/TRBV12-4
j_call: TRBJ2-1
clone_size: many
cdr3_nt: TGTGCCAGCAGTTCGGGACTAGCGATGGTGTATGAGCAGTTCTTC
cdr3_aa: CASSSGLAMVYEQFF

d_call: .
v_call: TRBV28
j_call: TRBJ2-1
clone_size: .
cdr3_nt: TGTGCCAGCAGTTTATTAACCGGGACCATCACCGACCAAAGCTCCTACAATGAGCAGTTCTTC
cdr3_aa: CASSLLTGTITDQSSYNEQFF

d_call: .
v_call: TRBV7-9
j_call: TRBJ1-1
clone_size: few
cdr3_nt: TGTGCCAGCAGCTTAGCTCGGGGACTGAACACTGAAGCTTTCTTT
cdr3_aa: CASSLARGLNTEAFF

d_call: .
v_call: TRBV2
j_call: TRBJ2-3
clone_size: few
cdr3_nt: TGTGCCAGCAGCGACGGAGCTAACGCAGATACGCAGTATTTT
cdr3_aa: CASSDGANADTQYF

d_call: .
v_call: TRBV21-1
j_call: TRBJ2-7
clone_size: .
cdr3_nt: TGTGCCAGCAGCAATAGGTTTGGAGGACAGGGGATACACGAGCAGTACTTC
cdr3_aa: CASSNRFGGQGIHEQYF

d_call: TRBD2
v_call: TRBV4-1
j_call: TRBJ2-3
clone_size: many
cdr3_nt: TGCGCCAGCAGCCTTGGACTAGCGGGAGTCGGGGATACGCAGTATTTT
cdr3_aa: CASSLGLAGVGDTQYF

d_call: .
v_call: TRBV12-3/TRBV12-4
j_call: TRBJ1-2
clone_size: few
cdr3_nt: TGTGCCAGCAGTTTGGTAGTGGGTAGCTATGGCTACACCTTC
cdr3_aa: CASSLVVGSYGYTF

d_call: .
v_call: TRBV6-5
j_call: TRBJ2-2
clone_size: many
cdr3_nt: TGTGCCAGCAGTTACTCTCCGGGCGGGGAGCTGTTTTTT
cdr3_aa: CASSYSPGGELFF

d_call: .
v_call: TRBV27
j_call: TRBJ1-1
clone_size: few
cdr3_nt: TGTGCCAGCAGTTCGGGACTGGAGAACACTGAAGCTTTCTTT
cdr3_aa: CASSSGLENTEAFF

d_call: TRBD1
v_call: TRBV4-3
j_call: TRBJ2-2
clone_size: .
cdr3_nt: TGCGCCAGCAGCCAAGAGCCCGGGACAGGGAACACCGGGGAGCTGTTTTTT
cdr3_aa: CASSQEPGTGNTGELFF

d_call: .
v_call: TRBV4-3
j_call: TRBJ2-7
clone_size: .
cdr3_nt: TGCGCCAGCAGCCAAGATCGGGGACCCCTCTACGAGCAGTACTTC
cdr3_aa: CASSQDRGPLYEQYF

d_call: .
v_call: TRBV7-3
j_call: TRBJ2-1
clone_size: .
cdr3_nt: TGTGCCAGCAGCGCCCATGGCGGAGAATACAATGAGCAGTTCTTC
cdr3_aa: CASSAHGGEYNEQFF

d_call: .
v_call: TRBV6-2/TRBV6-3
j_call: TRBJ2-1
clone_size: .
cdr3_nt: TGTGCCAGCAGTTACTCGACACTAGCCACCTACAATGAGCAGTTCTTC
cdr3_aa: CASSYSTLATYNEQFF

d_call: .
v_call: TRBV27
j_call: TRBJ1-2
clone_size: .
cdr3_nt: TGTGCCAGCAGTTTCGACATTTACTATGGCTACACCTTC
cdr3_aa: CASSFDIYYGYTF

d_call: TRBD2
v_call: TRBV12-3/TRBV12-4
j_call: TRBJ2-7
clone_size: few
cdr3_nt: TGTGCCAGCAGGGGACTAGCGGGAAACGAGCAGTACTTC
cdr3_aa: CASRGLAGNEQYF

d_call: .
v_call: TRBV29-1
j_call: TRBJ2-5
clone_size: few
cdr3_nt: TGCAGCGTCCCCGGAGTCCTGGAGACCCAGTACTTC
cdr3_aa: CSVPGVLETQYF

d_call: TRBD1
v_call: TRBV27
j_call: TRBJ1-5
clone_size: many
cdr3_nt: TGTGCCAGCAGTTTGGGACAGGGAGGTCAGCCCCAGCATTTT
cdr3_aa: CASSLGQGGQPQHF

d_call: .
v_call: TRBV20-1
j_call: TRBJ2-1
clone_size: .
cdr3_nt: TGCAGTGCTAGGCCGTTTGGGGAGGACTCCTACAATGAGCAGTTCTTC
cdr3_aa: CSARPFGEDSYNEQFF

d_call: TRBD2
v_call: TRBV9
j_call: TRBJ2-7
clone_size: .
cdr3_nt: TGTGCCAGCAGCGTAGTCTCGGGAGGGCCCGGCGAGCAGTACTTC
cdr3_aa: CASSVVSGGPGEQYF

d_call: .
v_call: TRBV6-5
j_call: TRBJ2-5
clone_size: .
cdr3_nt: TGTGCCAGCAGTTACTGGTCACAGTACCAAGAGACCCAGTACTTC
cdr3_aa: CASSYWSQYQETQYF

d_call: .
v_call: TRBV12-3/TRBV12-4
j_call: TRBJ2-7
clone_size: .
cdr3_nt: TGTGCCAGTCAGGGGGGTCCGGCCTACGAGCAGTACTTC
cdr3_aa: CASQGGPAYEQYF

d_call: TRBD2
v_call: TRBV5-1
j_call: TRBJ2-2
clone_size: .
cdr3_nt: TGCGCCAGCAGCATCGGACTAGCGGGACTAAGCGCCGGGGAGCTGTTTTTT
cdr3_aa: CASSIGLAGLSAGELFF

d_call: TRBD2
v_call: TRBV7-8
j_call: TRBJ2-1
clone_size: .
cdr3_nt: TGTGCCAGCAGCTTAGGGGACTACCAAGAGCAGTTCTTC
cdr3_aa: CASSLGDYQEQFF

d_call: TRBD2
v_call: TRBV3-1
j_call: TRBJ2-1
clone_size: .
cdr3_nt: TGTGCCAGAAGCCAGATTACTTCGACTAGCGGGAGGCCCCATGAGCAGTTCTTC
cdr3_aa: CARSQITSTSGRPHEQFF

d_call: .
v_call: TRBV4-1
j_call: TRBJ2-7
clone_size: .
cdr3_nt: TGCGCCAGCAGCCAAGTGGTTTTCTCCTACGAGCAGTACTTC
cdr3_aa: CASSQVVFSYEQYF

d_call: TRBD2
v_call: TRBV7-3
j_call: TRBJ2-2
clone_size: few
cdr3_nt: TGTGCCAGCAGCTTATCGGGAGGGCCTAGTTTCACCGGGGAGCTGTTTTTT
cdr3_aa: CASSLSGGPSFTGELFF

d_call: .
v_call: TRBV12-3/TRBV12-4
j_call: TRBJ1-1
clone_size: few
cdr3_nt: TGTGCCAGCAGTTTACGTAGTCAGGGATTTAACACTGAAGCTTTCTTT
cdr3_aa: CASSLRSQGFNTEAFF

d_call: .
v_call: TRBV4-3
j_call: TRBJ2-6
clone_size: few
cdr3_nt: TGCGCCAGCAGCCAAGATACAGGGCACTCTGGGGCCAACGTCCTGACTTTC
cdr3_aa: CASSQDTGHSGANVLTF

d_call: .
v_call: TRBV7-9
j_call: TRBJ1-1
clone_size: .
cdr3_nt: TGTGCCAGCAGCTTAGTCACAGGGATGAGCACTGAAGCTTTCTTT
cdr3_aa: CASSLVTGMSTEAFF

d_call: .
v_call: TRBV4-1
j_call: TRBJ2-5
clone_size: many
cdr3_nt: TGCGCCAGCAGCCAGCAAAAAGGGGAAGGGGCCCAGTACTTC
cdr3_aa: CASSQQKGEGAQYF

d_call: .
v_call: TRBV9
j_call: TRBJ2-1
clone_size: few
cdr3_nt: TGTGCCAGCAGCCTCAATCTAAATTCCTACAATGAGCAGTTCTTC
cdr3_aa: CASSLNLNSYNEQFF